A selection of T cell receptor beta chains follows, all from one sample in a study of tumour-infiltrating T cells in Burkitt lymphoma. Sequencing used immunoSEQ multiplex PCR; TCRdb keeps in-frame clones, though not all of them. The sample comprises approximately 900 clones, roughly 80% of which are singletons, and 30% to 40% rests with the top ten. The sample taken for sequencing was tumor tissue. The source of these receptors is a human donor with Burkitt lymphoma. Some clones in this sample may be carry-over from other donors' samples. The CDR3 runs from the conserved cysteine through the conserved F or W. The D gene is left open where the match is weak. Only some rows state a clone size, as once, few, many or a class for expanded clones.

j_call	clone_size	d_call	v_call	cdr3_nt	cdr3_aa
TRBJ2-5	once	NA	TRBV21-1	TGTGCCAGCAGCTCCTCTACAGGGGGCGTAGAGACCCAGTACTTC	CASSSSTGGVETQYF
TRBJ1-4	NA	NA	TRBV7-1	TGTGCCAGCAGGGGGGGCCGGAGGGATGAAAAACTGTTTTTT	CASRGGRRDEKLFF
TRBJ2-3	NA	TRBD1	TRBV19	TGTGCCAGTAGTATAAGGGGGCCAAATACGCAGTATTTT	CASSIRGPNTQYF
TRBJ2-1	NA	NA	TRBV18	TGTGCCAGCTCACCGGGCTCCGGGACTCAGGGGGGTGAGCAGTTCTTC	CASSPGSGTQGGEQFF
TRBJ1-1	hyperexpanded	NA	TRBV27	TGTGCCAGCAGTTTATCAGGTGTAGGGACTGAAGCTTTCTTT	CASSLSGVGTEAFF
TRBJ1-4	NA	NA	TRBV2	TGTGCCAGCAGGGTTAACAGGGTAGATGAAAAACTGTTTTTT	CASRVNRVDEKLFF
TRBJ2-7	NA	NA	TRBV4-1	TGCGCCAGCAGCCAACAAGGGTCAGGGAACTACGAGCAGTACTTC	CASSQQGSGNYEQYF
TRBJ2-7	NA	NA	TRBV11-1	TGTGCCAGCAGCTTATCCGAGGGTGGTGGGTACGAGCAGTACTTC	CASSLSEGGGYEQYF
TRBJ2-5	NA	NA	TRBV30	TGTGCCTGGAGTCCCGGGTCAGGGCGAGAGACCCAGTACTTC	CAWSPGSGRETQYF
TRBJ2-7	NA	NA	TRBV28	TGTGCCAGCAGCCAGCGGCAGGAGCAGTACTTC	CASSQRQEQYF
TRBJ1-3	NA	TRBD1	TRBV15	TGTGCCACCGGAGACAGGGGCTCTGGAAACACCATATATTTT	CATGDRGSGNTIYF
TRBJ1-4	NA	NA	TRBV6-1	TGTGCCAGCAGCCCACAACCAACTAATGAAAAACTGTTTTTT	CASSPQPTNEKLFF
TRBJ1-3	once	NA	TRBV6-1	TGTGCCAGCAGTGAAGTGGGCGTGAGGGGAAACACCATATATTTT	CASSEVGVRGNTIYF
TRBJ2-1	NA	TRBD2	TRBV18	TGTGCCAGCTCGCATCAGGCGGGAGGGCCGTACAATGAGCAGTTCTTC	CASSHQAGGPYNEQFF
TRBJ1-1	NA	NA	TRBV11-1	TGTGCCAGCAGCTGGGGAACAGGGAAAGCTTTCTTT	CASSWGTGKAFF
TRBJ2-3	once	NA	TRBV5-1	TGCGCCAGCAGCCTCCGGGACCCCGAGGATACGCAGTATTTT	CASSLRDPEDTQYF
TRBJ1-4	NA	NA	TRBV5-6	TGTGCCAGCAGCTTGCCAACTAATGAAAAACTGTTTTTT	CASSLPTNEKLFF
TRBJ2-5	NA	NA	TRBV28	TGTGCCAGCAGTACTCGAAGAGGGCAACAAGAGACCCAGTACTTC	CASSTRRGQQETQYF
TRBJ2-5	NA	TRBD2	TRBV15	TGTGCCACCAGCAGTCACGGGGGGGAGACCCAGTACTTC	CATSSHGGETQYF
TRBJ2-1	few	NA	TRBV28	TGTGCCAGCAGTTTTAGGAATGAGCAGTTCTTC	CASSFRNEQFF
TRBJ2-4	NA	NA	TRBV18	TGTGCCAGCTCCCAGGGGGCCAAAAACATTCAGTACTTC	CASSQGAKNIQYF
TRBJ2-4	NA	NA	TRBV5-4	TGTGCCAGCAGTTTGATGGGGGGATGGTATAGCATTCAGTACTTC	CASSLMGGWYSIQYF
TRBJ2-5	NA	TRBD1	TRBV7-9	TGTGCCAGCAGCTTAATTCCGGGACAGGGGATCGGGGAGACCCAGTACTTC	CASSLIPGQGIGETQYF
TRBJ1-1	few	TRBD1	TRBV4-1	TGCGCCAGCAGCCCGTTGGGACAGGTAAACACTGAAGCTTTCTTT	CASSPLGQVNTEAFF
TRBJ1-1	few	TRBD1	TRBV18	TGTGCCAGCTCACCGCAACAGGGGACGAACACTGAAGCTTTCTTT	CASSPQQGTNTEAFF
TRBJ2-7	NA	TRBD2	TRBV27	TGTGCAAGCGGGAGGCCTGGAAACGAGCAGTACTTC	CASGRPGNEQYF
TRBJ2-7	few	NA	TRBV7-9	TGTGCCAGCAGCCCCCTCAACTACGAGCAGTACTTC	CASSPLNYEQYF
TRBJ2-7	NA	TRBD1	TRBV7-9	TGTGCCAGCAGGTGGGACAGCTACGAGCAGTACTTC	CASRWDSYEQYF
TRBJ1-5	NA	NA	TRBV28	TGTGCCAGCACCCGCGGTTCTCAGCCCCAGCATTTT	CASTRGSQPQHF
TRBJ2-2	NA	NA	TRBV5-1	TGCGCCAGCAGTTACGGATTCCAGGGGGGCACCGGGGAGCTGTTTTTT	CASSYGFQGGTGELFF
TRBJ1-2	NA	NA	TRBV6-1	TGTGCCAGCAGTGAAGTAGTCTTGGGCTACACCTTC	CASSEVVLGYTF
TRBJ2-6	NA	NA	TRBV15	TGTGCCACCAGCACAAGCTCTGTGGGGGCCAACGTCCTGACTTTC	CATSTSSVGANVLTF
TRBJ2-3	NA	NA	TRBV19	TGTGCCAGTAGTATCTTGGCTAGTTTGACAGATACGCAGTATTTT	CASSILASLTDTQYF
TRBJ2-7	NA	TRBD2	TRBV7-2	TGTGCCAGCAGTCTGACTAGCGGGAGGGCCAGCTACGAGCAGTACTTC	CASSLTSGRASYEQYF
TRBJ2-5	NA	TRBD2	TRBV11-2	TGTGCCAGCAGCTCCGGTAGCGGGATGCGGGAGACCCAGTACTTC	CASSSGSGMRETQYF
TRBJ1-6	NA	NA	TRBV5-6	TGTGCCAGCAGTAGCATGCGAGGGACACCCCTCCACTTT	CASSSMRGTPLHF
TRBJ1-2	NA	NA	TRBV19	TGTGCCAGTAGGGGCGGGACGGTTCATGGCTACACCTTC	CASRGGTVHGYTF
TRBJ2-7	NA	NA	TRBV7-2	TGTGCCAGCAGCTTAGAAGCCGGCGAGCAGTACTTC	CASSLEAGEQYF
TRBJ1-5	NA	NA	TRBV15	TGTGCCACCAGCAGAGATAGGGGGGTTTCAAATCAGCCCCAGCATTTT	CATSRDRGVSNQPQHF
TRBJ1-5	NA	NA	TRBV27	TGTGCCAGCAGTTTTAGGGGGGATCAGCCCCAGCATTTT	CASSFRGDQPQHF
TRBJ1-1	NA	NA	TRBV19	TGTGCCAGTAGTAAGACAGTCACTGAAGCTTTCTTT	CASSKTVTEAFF
TRBJ2-5	NA	NA	TRBV25-1	TGTGCCAGCAGAGGCGGGCAGGGTGTAGAGACCCAGTACTTC	CASRGGQGVETQYF
TRBJ2-3	NA	NA	TRBV28	TGTGCCAGCAGGCACACTAGCTCCCCCGCAGATACGCAGTATTTT	CASRHTSSPADTQYF
TRBJ1-2	NA	NA	TRBV29-1	TGCAGCGTTGAGAGGGGGGATACGAGTGGCTACACCTTC	CSVERGDTSGYTF
TRBJ1-4	NA	NA	TRBV10-3	TGTGCCATCAGTGGACAGGCCGGTACTGAAAAACTGTTTTTT	CAISGQAGTEKLFF
TRBJ2-7	NA	TRBD2	TRBV5-4	TGTGCCAGCAGCTTGGACGGGTTAGCGGGGATCTACGAGCAGTACTTC	CASSLDGLAGIYEQYF
TRBJ2-2	NA	NA	TRBV25-1	TGTGCCAGCTCCGAAGGCACGGGGGAGCTGTTTTTT	CASSEGTGELFF
TRBJ2-3	NA	NA	TRBV7-8	TGTGCCAGCAGCCTGGGGAGGACGATAGAGGGGAGGGATACGCAGTATTTT	CASSLGRTIEGRDTQYF
TRBJ1-4	NA	NA	TRBV6-5	TGTGCCAGCAGTAATTCCAGGGGTGTAGAAAAACTGTTTTTT	CASSNSRGVEKLFF
TRBJ2-3	NA	NA	TRBV27	TGTGCCAGCAGTTTAGGTCCGGCGTTAAGCACAGATACGCAGTATTTT	CASSLGPALSTDTQYF
TRBJ1-4	NA	TRBD1	TRBV6-5	TGTGCCACCAGGACAGGGGCGGGTGAAAAACTGTTTTTT	CATRTGAGEKLFF
TRBJ1-1	NA	TRBD1	TRBV5-1	TGCGCCAGCAGCTTGGGTCAGGGGGCTGGGAACACTGAAGCTTTCTTT	CASSLGQGAGNTEAFF
TRBJ2-3	NA	NA	TRBV5-4	TGTGCCAGCAGCTCCGGAGGAGATACGCAGTATTTT	CASSSGGDTQYF
TRBJ2-1	NA	TRBD1	TRBV6-1	TGTGCCAGCTTACACCGGGACAGGACCTACAATGAGCAGTTCTTC	CASLHRDRTYNEQFF
TRBJ1-5	few	NA	TRBV28	TGTGCCAGCAGTTTTGAGGGGTTGGGGTTTGGCAATCAGCCCCAGCATTTT	CASSFEGLGFGNQPQHF
TRBJ2-2	few	NA	TRBV19	TGTGCCAGTAGTATCACCGGGGCCGGGGAGCTGTTTTTT	CASSITGAGELFF
TRBJ2-1	NA	NA	TRBV14	TGTGCCAGCAGCCAAGAGAACAAAGGGATACTGAACAATGAGCAGTTCTTC	CASSQENKGILNNEQFF
TRBJ1-2	NA	TRBD1	TRBV6-1	TGTGCCAGCAGTGTAGCCGGGACAGCTAACTATGGCTACACCTTC	CASSVAGTANYGYTF